This TCR beta chain emerged from a study of cytomegalovirus exposure and HLA in healthy donors. Findings and limits, study-wide: A later analysis by the authors found several of the most significant clusters apparently linked to common viral pathogens. Among the sequence variants, a highly shared cluster was likely an artifact of sequencing. According to reports, the classifier identified cytomegalovirus status with high specificity and sensitivity.

Germline CDR1 reads ENHRY; CDR2 reads SYGVKD. V was trimmed by 6 bases and J by 4 bases, leaving 17 bases between them. CDR3 size: 15 residues. The PCR made use of 60 Vbeta and 13 Jbeta primers. Assay: immunoSEQ multiplex PCR; the TCRdb copy retains only in-frame clones and omits some. The sample holds over 150,000 clones, 60% to 80% seen once. Comment on this clone: The antigen remains undetermined.

Sequences were obtained from PBMCs. The J gene is TRBJ2-3, the V gene TRBV10-3; D might be TRBD2 (5 bases). This receptor was identified in a man aged 25-40 years in good health and CMV-seropositive. The CDR3 sequence: CAIRGSGVSPDTQYF. The CDR3 nucleotides are TGTGCCATCAGGGGGAGTGGGGTGAGTCCAGATACGCAGTATTTT.